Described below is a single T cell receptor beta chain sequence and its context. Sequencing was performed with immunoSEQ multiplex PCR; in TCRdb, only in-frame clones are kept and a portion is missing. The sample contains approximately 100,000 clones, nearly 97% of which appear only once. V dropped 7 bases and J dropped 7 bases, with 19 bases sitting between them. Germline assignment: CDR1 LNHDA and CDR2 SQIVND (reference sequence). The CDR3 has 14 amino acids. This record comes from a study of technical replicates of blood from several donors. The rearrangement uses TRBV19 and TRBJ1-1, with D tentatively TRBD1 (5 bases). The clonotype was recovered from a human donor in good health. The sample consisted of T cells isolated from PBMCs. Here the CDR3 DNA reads TGTGCCAGTATAATACGTGGAGGGGTAGGTGAAGCTTTCTTT. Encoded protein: CASIIRGGVGEAFF.